Detailed here is one T cell receptor beta chain. The source of the sample is a study of blood T cell repertoires in COVID-19. Study overall: Samples of COVID-19 (acute and convalescent) were obtained from the United States, Italy and Spain. Nucleic acid was either cDNA or gDNA, and it came from T cells, B-cell-depleted T cells, or PBMCs.

Methods used by the authors: Reference gene primer amplification yielded estimated nucleated cell counts. The method was immunoSEQ multiplex PCR; TCRdb's version includes in-frame clones alone and lacks a portion of them. The V and J calls and the clone size are those of that table, but D and trimming were determined from the DNA. The data show under 250,000 clones, approximately 88% seen once. This sequence was found in a man aged 55 to 69 who had recovered from COVID-19. Sequenced: peripheral blood.

DNA of the CDR3: TGTGCCAGCAGCTTGAAACAGTCTAGCACAGATACGCAGTATTTT. It is translated as CASSLKQSSTDTQYF. The chain combines TRBV5-4 with TRBJ2-3; D is uncertain. CDR1 is SGHNT, CDR2 YYREEE, per germline (reference sequence). With 1 base removed from V and 0 bases from J, the gap between germline ends came to 9 bases. The CDR3 has 15 residues.